This T cell receptor (beta chain) was identified during a study of T cells in Graves' hyperthyroidism and ophthalmopathy. A patient was excluded if there was uncontrolled infection, other autoimmune disease, pregnancy or lactation. Fresh peripheral blood, 10 ml, yielded the PBMCs. The V and J ends lost 0 bases and 5 bases respectively, with 11 bases between them. Per germline, CDR1 LGHDT and CDR2 YNNKEL (reference sequence). This CDR3 has 15 residues. Template material for amplifying TCR beta CDR3 regions consisted of RNA transcripts. Primed by the HTBI set, a first-round RT-PCR was run on the TCR CDR3. TCRdb independently ran MiXCR on the multiplex PCR reads; one entry per CDR3 protein. This sample has around 300,000 distinct CDR3 sequences, with about 20% found just once. This clonotype occurred many times. Its target is unknown. Findings and caveats of the study: Researchers found most expanded thyroid clonotypes above 0.001 in blood as well.

The chain is built from TRBV3-1 and TRBJ1-5; D possibly corresponds to TRBD1 (5 bases). The sequenced sample was blood. This receptor was obtained from a man aged 30 to 45 with Graves' ophthalmopathy. CDR3 protein: CASSQDTGTYQPQHF. The DNA for the CDR3 is TGTGCCAGCAGCCAAGATACGGGGACCTATCAGCCCCAGCATTTT.